The 30 T cell receptor beta chains presented below share a single source sample, sequenced in a study of lymphopenia after photon versus proton radiotherapy. The repertoire was sequenced with immunoSEQ multiplex PCR; TCRdb's copy has only in-frame clones and lacks some. Among over 50,000 clones listed, approximately 83% were seen once. The starting material was peripheral blood, obtained from a patient treated with photon-based radiotherapy. The source of these receptors is a man aged 35 to 55 with gastric cancer.

CDR3 loop: CASSDSGHENYGYTF. The CDR3 DNA sequence: TGTGCCAGCAGCGATTCGGGACACGAAAACTATGGCTACACCTTC. The genes are TRBV6-5 and TRBJ1-2; a weak D match, TRBD1 (6 bases). The V gene lost 6 bases and the J gene lost 2 bases, with 16 bases spanning the gap. The CDR3 contains 15 residues. Germline CDR1 reads MNHEY; CDR2 reads SVGAGI.

Points on this clone: This same CDR3 is encoded by further DNA sequences in the sample. V is TRBV27 and J is TRBJ2-1, with 8 bases that match TRBD2. The CDR3 spans 15 residues. Germline V CDR1 and CDR2: MNHEY, SMNVEV (reference sequence). Losses at the gene ends were 5 bases for V and 9 bases for J; bases not matched to a gene: 12. This chain's CDR3 is CASSPTGGAGGEQFF. The CDR3 DNA sequence: TGTGCCAGCAGTCCCACGGGGGGGGCCGGGGGTGAGCAGTTCTTC.

This clone showed up just once. The CDR3 bases are TGCGCCAGCACAGAGGACAGGGGGACGGATACGCAGTATTTT. It encodes CASTEDRGTDTQYF. The chain carries TRBV10-2 and TRBJ2-3; 10 nucleotides line up with TRBD1. The CDR3 totals 14 residues. The V and J ends lost 7 bases and 6 bases, in that order; junction bases with no gene match: 7. Germline CDR1 reads WSHSY; CDR2 reads SAAADI.

The table lists this clone with a few counts. The rearrangement joins TRBV30 to TRBJ2-3; D call uncertain. This CDR3 region has 13 residues. V dropped 2 bases and J dropped 4 bases, with 10 bases sitting between them. Per germline, CDR1 GTSNPN and CDR2 SVGIG (reference sequence). CDR3 loop: CAWSPTPSDTQYF. In DNA, the CDR3 is TGTGCCTGGAGTCCGACCCCGTCAGATACGCAGTATTTT.

The chain joins TRBV6-5 to TRBJ1-4, with TRBD1 matching over 8 bases. Germline V gene sequence: CDR1 MNHEY, CDR2 SVGAGI. CDR3 length: 14 amino acids. With V trimmed by 6 bases and J by 4 bases, 4 bases remained unmatched. For the CDR3, the DNA is TGTGCCAGCAGCCCCACAGGGGGTAATGAAAAACTGTTTTTT. This translates into CASSPTGGNEKLFF.

This sequence joins TRBV18 and TRBJ2-5; D gene unclear. The V end lost 0 bases, the J end lost 2 bases, and 7 bases lay between the germline ends. CDR1 and CDR2 from the germline V gene are KGHSH and LQKENI. CDR3 size: 14 residues. CDR3 loop: CASSPPSDQETQYF. As DNA, the CDR3 is TGTGCCAGCTCACCACCGTCAGATCAAGAGACCCAGTACTTC.

A single count supports this clone. V gene TRBV2 combines with J gene TRBJ1-3; a possible D gene is TRBD1 (5 bases). V shed 4 bases and J shed 0 bases, with 13 bases lying between them. CDR3 size: 16 residues. Germline V lookup: CDR1 SNHLY, CDR2 FYNNEI. The chain's CDR3 is CASSVGQGNSGNTIYF. The CDR3 bases are TGTGCCAGCAGTGTGGGGCAGGGAAACTCTGGAAACACCATATATTTT.

V and J are TRBV29-1 and TRBJ2-5, with a weak D call TRBD2 (6 bases). This CDR3 has 11 amino acids. V was cut by 6 bases and J by 5 bases, with 10 bases left in between. Germline CDR1 SQVTM, CDR2 ANQGSEA. For the CDR3, the DNA is TGCAGCGTGGAGGGGATGGAGACCCAGTACTTC. Its protein is CSVEGMETQYF.

This rearrangement joins TRBV5-5 to TRBJ2-3; D not resolved. V lost 1 base and J lost 0, with 6 bases in between. Germline values: CDR1 SGHKS, CDR2 YYEKEE (reference sequence). This CDR3 is 14 amino acids long. DNA of the CDR3: TGTGCCAGCAGCTTGAGGGTGAGCACAGATACGCAGTATTTT. This encodes CASSLRVSTDTQYF. The full variable domain, its missing parts supplied by reference TRBV5-5 and TRBJ2-3, is DAGVTQSPTHLIKTRGQQVTLRCSPISGHKSVSWYQQVLGQGPQFIFQYYEKEERGRGNFPDRFSARQFPNYSSELNVNALLLGDSALYLCASSLRVSTDTQYFGPGTRLTVL.

The chain links TRBV7-8 to TRBJ2-5; possible D gene TRBD1, 6 bases. V lost 4 bases and J lost 1, with 10 bases in between. Germline CDR1 SGHVS, CDR2 FQNEAQ. The CDR3 has 14 amino acids. The CDR3 DNA follows: TGTGCCAGCAGCTCTAGGGGGATCCAAGAGACCCAGTACTTC. This encodes CASSSRGIQETQYF. Full variable domain (outside the CDR3, taken from reference TRBV7-8 and TRBJ2-5): GAGVSQSPRYKVAKRGQDVALRCDPISGHVSLFWYQQALGQGPEFLTYFQNEAQLDKSGLPSDRFFAERPEGSVSTLKIQRTQQEDSAVYLCASSSRGIQETQYFGPGTRLLVL.

The rearrangement links TRBV30 to TRBJ1-1; perhaps TRBD1 as D (5 bases). CDR1 is GTSNPN and CDR2 is SVGIG in the germline V gene (reference sequence). CDR3 length: 13 amino acids. Trimming removed 4 bases at V and 4 bases at J, with 13 bases between. CDR3 residues: CAWTHGRGTEAFF. Here the CDR3 DNA reads TGTGCCTGGACGCACGGGAGGGGCACTGAAGCTTTCTTT. The full variable domain, rest sourced from reference TRBV30 and TRBJ1-1, is SQTIHQWPATLVQPVGSPLSLECTVEGTSNPNLYWYRQAAGRGLQLLFYSVGIGQISSEVPQNLSASRPQDRQFILSSKKLLLSDSGFYLCAWTHGRGTEAFFGQGTRLTVV.

The J gene is TRBJ1-5, the V gene TRBV27; D ambiguous. V lost 0 bases to trimming and J lost 1 base, with 10 bases between them. From germline, CDR1 is MNHEY and CDR2 SMNVEV (reference sequence). The CDR3 is made up of 16 amino acids. The CDR3 is CASSLSWELSNQPQHF. The CDR3 DNA reads as TGTGCCAGCAGTTTATCCTGGGAATTAAGCAATCAGCCCCAGCATTTT.

The chain is built from TRBV6-6 and TRBJ2-2, with 9 bases fitting TRBD1. The CDR3 extends over 14 amino acids. Germline V gene lookup returns CDR1 MNHNY and CDR2 SVGAGI (reference sequence). The junction had 4 bases not matched to a gene; V was cut back by 8 bases and J by 3 bases. CDR3 loop: CASWGTGHTGELFF. The CDR3 bases are TGTGCCAGCTGGGGGACAGGGCACACCGGGGAGCTGTTTTTT.

The chain uses TRBV7-9 and TRBJ1-1, with D unresolved. The CDR3 covers 16 residues. Germline values: CDR1 SEHNR, CDR2 FQNEAQ (reference sequence). V lost 1 base and J lost 1, with 13 bases in between. The CDR3 region has the DNA TGTGCCAGCAGCTTAGAAATAGGGCAGGCGAACACTGAAGCTTTCTTT. Translation: CASSLEIGQANTEAFF.

This rearrangement joins TRBV19 to TRBJ1-5; 7 bases align to TRBD1. Germline assignment: CDR1 LNHDA and CDR2 SQIVND (reference sequence). The ends lost 9 bases at V and 3 bases at J; junction bases unmatched: 14. The CDR3 totals 16 residues. The chain's CDR3 is CASKRTGPQINQPQHF. In DNA form, the CDR3 reads TGTGCCAGCAAAAGGACAGGTCCACAGATCAATCAGCCCCAGCATTTT. Drawing the rest from reference TRBV19 and TRBJ1-5, the complete variable domain is DGGITQSPKYLFRKEGQNVTLSCEQNLNHDAMYWYRQDPGQGLRLIYYSQIVNDFQKGDIAEGYSVSREKKESFPLTVTSAQKNPTAFYLCASKRTGPQINQPQHFGDGTRLSIL.

The V call is TRBV9, the J call TRBJ2-5; 10 bases are a match to TRBD1. The J call may be faulty, since TRBJ2-7 better matches the DNA end. The CDR3 is made up of 17 amino acids. The germline V gene encodes CDR1 SGDLS and CDR2 YYNGEE. The CDR3 DNA sequence: TGTGCCAGCAGCGTAGACGGTCGGGACAGGGGAGGCTACGAGCAGTACTTC. It codes for CASSVDGRDRGGYEQYF.

The V call is TRBV20-1, the J call TRBJ1-1; maybe TRBD1 (6 bases). This CDR3 has 11 residues. V lost 7 bases to trimming and J lost 2 bases, with 8 bases between them. The germline V gene encodes CDR1 DFQATT and CDR2 SNEGSKA (reference sequence). The CDR3 bases are TGCAGTGTACAGGGAAACACTGAAGCTTTCTTT. This codes for CSVQGNTEAFF.

V usage is TRBV6-5 and J usage is TRBJ1-2; perhaps TRBD1 as D (6 bases). Germline V CDR1 and CDR2: MNHEY, SVGAGI. V gave up 7 bases and J gave up 5 bases, with 20 bases separating them. The CDR3 length is 15 residues. Written as DNA, the CDR3 is TGTGCCAGCACCCAAAGGGGGGGAATTGGATATGGCTACACCTTC. Its translation: CASTQRGGIGYGYTF.

The J gene is TRBJ1-2, the V gene TRBV25-1; D not resolved. The ends were cut back, 5 bases at V and 5 bases at J, with 9 bases in the middle. CDR3 length: 12 residues. Germline lookup yields CDR1 MGHDK and CDR2 SYGVNS. The CDR3, as DNA: TGTGCCAGCAGTCGGCAGCCGTATGGCTACACCTTC. This translates into CASSRQPYGYTF.

This clone was detected once. J is TRBJ1-5 and V is TRBV19; D unresolved. V was cut by 4 bases and J by 5 bases, with 12 bases left in between. Germline V CDR1 and CDR2: LNHDA, SQIVND (reference sequence). The CDR3 is made up of 14 amino acids. The CDR3 sequence is CASSTLAVYQPQHF. The CDR3 DNA is TGTGCCAGTAGTACCCTTGCAGTTTATCAGCCCCAGCATTTT.

The J gene is TRBJ2-1, the V gene TRBV5-1; 14 nucleotides match TRBD2. CDR3 length: 16 amino acids. J was trimmed by 9 bases and V by 4 bases; bases with no gene match: 9. Germline V gene sequence: CDR1 SGHRS, CDR2 YFSETQ. Written as DNA, the CDR3 is TGCGCCAGCAGCCGGGCGACTAGCGGGGGGGCCGTTGAGCAGTTCTTC. Its translation: CASSRATSGGAVEQFF.

The chain joins TRBV14 to TRBJ2-3; D is possibly TRBD1 or TRBD2 (6 bases each). CDR3 length equals 16 residues. Germline-derived CDR1 and CDR2 are SGHDN and FVKESK. V was clipped by 0 bases and J by 2 bases, with 12 bases between them. The DNA for the CDR3 is TGTGCCAGCAGCCAAGATTTCGGGGGCTTCACAGATACGCAGTATTTT. Its translation is CASSQDFGGFTDTQYF.

The chain combines TRBV5-4 with TRBJ1-2; unclear D gene. The CDR3 extends over 14 amino acids. The germline V and J ends were trimmed by 0 bases and 4 bases, with 10 bases remaining between them. Germline V CDR1 and CDR2: SGHNT, YYREEE (reference sequence). The chain's CDR3 is CASSLGQLLYGYTF. Written as DNA, the CDR3 is TGTGCCAGCAGCTTGGGGCAACTGCTCTATGGCTACACCTTC.

The genes are TRBV5-1 and TRBJ1-2, with TRBD1 matching 10 bases. Trimming cost V 5 bases and J 4 bases; bases outside gene matches: 5. Germline V gene data show CDR1 as SGHRS and CDR2 as YFSETQ. The CDR3 runs 14 residues. The CDR3 loop is CASRSGTGVYGYTF. The CDR3 nucleotides read TGCGCCAGCAGATCCGGGACAGGGGTCTATGGCTACACCTTC.

V gene TRBV9 combines with J gene TRBJ2-5; 10 nucleotides agree with TRBD2. Trimming removed 0 bases from V and 6 bases from J; junction bases left unmatched: 5. The CDR3 runs 15 residues. Germline V gene data show CDR1 as SGDLS and CDR2 as YYNGEE. The CDR3 region has the DNA TGTGCCAGCAGCGTAGGGGGGACTAGCGAACAGACCCAGTACTTC. Translation gives CASSVGGTSEQTQYF.

DNA for the CDR3: TGTGCCAGCAGCATGGACAGGGGCTACGAGCAGTACTTC. Protein: CASSMDRGYEQYF. V gene TRBV11-3 combines with J gene TRBJ2-7; 9 bases match TRBD1. CDR3 length equals 13 residues. V was clipped by 5 bases and J by 3 bases; unmatched bases: 2. Germline assignment: CDR1 SGHNT and CDR2 YENEEA.

The chain is built from TRBV6-6 and TRBJ1-1; maybe TRBD1 (6 bases). The CDR3 length is 16 residues. V was trimmed by 2 bases and J by 4 bases, leaving 17 bases between them. Germline V gene sequence: CDR1 MNHNY, CDR2 SVGAGI (reference sequence). Here the CDR3 reads CASSYGDTRGLTEAFF. As DNA, the CDR3 is TGTGCCAGCAGTTACGGGGATACTCGGGGGCTCACTGAAGCTTTCTTT.

In its sample, this clone was seen a few times. The J gene is TRBJ1-2, the V gene TRBV2; D uncertain. Trimming took off 7 bases at V and 5 bases at J, with 5 bases between the two ends. This CDR3 region has 10 residues. Looked up from germline, CDR1 is SNHLY and CDR2 is FYNNEI. CDR3 bases: TGTGCCAGCACCGGTTATGGCTACACCTTC. As protein: CASTGYGYTF.

The chain couples TRBV4-2 to TRBJ2-3; D perhaps matches TRBD2 (6 bases). The CDR3 has 16 amino acids. V lost 0 bases and J lost 2, with 12 bases in between. Germline V lookup: CDR1 LGHNA, CDR2 YNFKEQ. CDR3 residues: CASSQEWLALTDTQYF. The CDR3 nucleotides are TGTGCCAGCAGCCAAGAATGGCTAGCGCTCACAGATACGCAGTATTTT.

The chain has TRBV4-3 and TRBJ2-5; perhaps D is TRBD1 or TRBD2 (6 bases each). The tail of the sequence fits TRBJ2-7 better, so the J call may be wrong. The length of the CDR3 is 15 residues. Germline CDR1 reads LGHNA; CDR2 reads YSLEER. The CDR3 DNA sequence: TGCGCCAGCAGCCAAGATAGGGGGGTAACCTACGAGCAGTACTTC. Its translation is CASSQDRGVTYEQYF.